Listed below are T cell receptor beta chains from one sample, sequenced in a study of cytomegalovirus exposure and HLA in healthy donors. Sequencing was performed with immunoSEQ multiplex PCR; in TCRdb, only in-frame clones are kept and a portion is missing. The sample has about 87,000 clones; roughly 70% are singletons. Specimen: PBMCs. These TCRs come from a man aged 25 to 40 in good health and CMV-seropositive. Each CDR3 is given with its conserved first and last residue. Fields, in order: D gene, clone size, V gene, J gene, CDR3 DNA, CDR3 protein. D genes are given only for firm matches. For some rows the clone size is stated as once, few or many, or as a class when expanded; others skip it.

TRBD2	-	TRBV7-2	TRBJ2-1	TGTGCCAGCAGCTCTGGGACTAGCGGGCTAAGGGAGCAGTTCTTC	CASSSGTSGLREQFF
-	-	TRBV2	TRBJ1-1	TGTGCCAGCAGTGTCCAGAACACTGAAGCTTTCTTT	CASSVQNTEAFF
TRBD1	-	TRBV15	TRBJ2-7	TGTGCCACCAGCAGAGATATCCGAAAGCGGGACAGGGACGACGAGCAGTACTTC	CATSRDIRKRDRDDEQYF
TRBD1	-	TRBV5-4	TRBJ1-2	TGTGCCAGCAGCGCCCCGGGACAGAGCAACTATGGCTACACCTTC	CASSAPGQSNYGYTF
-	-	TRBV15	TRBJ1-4	TGTGCCACCAGCACTAGGGCAGGGGTGACTGAAAAACTGTTTTTT	CATSTRAGVTEKLFF
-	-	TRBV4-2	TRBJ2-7	TGTGCCAGCAGCCAGGAACCATCAGAGAGGACCTACGAGCAGTACTTC	CASSQEPSERTYEQYF
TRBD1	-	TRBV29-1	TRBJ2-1	TGCAGCGTTGATCCCGGACAGGGGGCAGGGGAGCAGTTCTTC	CSVDPGQGAGEQFF
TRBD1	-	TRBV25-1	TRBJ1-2	TGTGCCAGCAAGGGGGCGGATGGCTACACCTTC	CASKGADGYTF
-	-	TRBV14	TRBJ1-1	TGTGCCAGCAGCAACTTTCTGAACACTGAAGCTTTCTTT	CASSNFLNTEAFF
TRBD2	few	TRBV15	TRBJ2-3	TGTGCCACCGGACCGGGGCTAGCGGGAATCGGTACGCAGTATTTT	CATGPGLAGIGTQYF
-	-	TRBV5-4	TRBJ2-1	TGTGCCAGCAGCTATGACAGGCGGGATGAGCAGTTCTTC	CASSYDRRDEQFF
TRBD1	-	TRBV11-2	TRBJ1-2	TGTGCCAGCAGCTTAGAGCGGGACAGAAAAGATGGCTACACCTTC	CASSLERDRKDGYTF
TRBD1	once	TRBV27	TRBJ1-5	TGTGCCAGCAGTATAATCCGGGACAGGGCAGTCGGTCAGCCCCAGCATTTT	CASSIIRDRAVGQPQHF
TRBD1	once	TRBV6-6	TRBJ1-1	TGTGCCAGCAATTTACAGGGGGGGAACACTGAAGCTTTCTTT	CASNLQGGNTEAFF
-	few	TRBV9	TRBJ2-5	TGTGCCAGCAGCTTAGCACCCGACAGCGAAGAGACCCAGTACTTC	CASSLAPDSEETQYF
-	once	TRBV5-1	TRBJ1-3	TGCGCCAGCAGCCCAGGACAACACTCTGGAAACACCATATATTTT	CASSPGQHSGNTIYF
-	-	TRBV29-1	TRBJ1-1	TGCAGCGTTGTAAGCTCGAACACTGAAGCTTTCTTT	CSVVSSNTEAFF
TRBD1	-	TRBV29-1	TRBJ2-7	TGCAGCGTTATTCCCGGGACAGGGGAATACGAGCAGTACTTC	CSVIPGTGEYEQYF
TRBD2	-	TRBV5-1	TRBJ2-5	TGCGCCAGCAGCTATTCTCCGGGACTAGCGGGAGGAGAGACCCAGTACTTC	CASSYSPGLAGGETQYF
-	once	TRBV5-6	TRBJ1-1	TGTGCCAGCAGCTATTGGGGCCGGCAAGCTTTCTTT	CASSYWGRQAFF
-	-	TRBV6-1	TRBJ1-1	TGTGCCAGCAGTGAAGGGGGAGTAGGGATGAACACTGAAGCTTTCTTT	CASSEGGVGMNTEAFF
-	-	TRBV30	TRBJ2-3	TGTGCCTGGATCACAGGGAATCCCACAGATACGCAGTATTTT	CAWITGNPTDTQYF
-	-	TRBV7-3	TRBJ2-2	TGTGCCAGCAGCTTGTTGGGTGACAGTGTCGGGGAGCTGTTTTTT	CASSLLGDSVGELFF
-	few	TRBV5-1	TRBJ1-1	TGCGCCAGCAGCTTGCCACTAGCGAACACTGAAGCTTTCTTT	CASSLPLANTEAFF
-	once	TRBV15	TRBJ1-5	TGTGCCACCAGCAGAGAGGCTTACAGGGCTGATCAGCCCCAGCATTTT	CATSREAYRADQPQHF
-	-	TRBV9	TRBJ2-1	TGTGCCAGCAGCGTAACAGCAGCCAACAATGAGCAGTTCTTC	CASSVTAANNEQFF
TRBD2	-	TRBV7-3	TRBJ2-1	TGTGCCAGCAGCTCGAGGACTAGCGGGGGGAAGGTTGAGCAGTTCTTC	CASSSRTSGGKVEQFF
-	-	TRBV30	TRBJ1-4	TGTGCCTGGAGCGTCGGGACAAGCAATAATGAAAAACTGTTTTTT	CAWSVGTSNNEKLFF
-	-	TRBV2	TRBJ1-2	TGTGCCAGCAGTGAAGACAATAACTATGGCTACACCTTC	CASSEDNNYGYTF
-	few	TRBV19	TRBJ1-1	TGTGCCAGTAGTATAGCCTTCCCCACTGAAGCTTTCTTT	CASSIAFPTEAFF
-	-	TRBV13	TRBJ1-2	TGTGCCAGCAGCTCCCGACAGGAGTTCTATGGCTACACCTTC	CASSSRQEFYGYTF
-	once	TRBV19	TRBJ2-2	TGTGCCAGTAGTATAGCTTGGACTGACACCGGGGAGCTGTTTTTT	CASSIAWTDTGELFF
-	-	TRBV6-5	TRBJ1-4	TGTGCCAGCAGTCAAAGATGGGGAGGTGAAAAACTGTTTTTT	CASSQRWGGEKLFF
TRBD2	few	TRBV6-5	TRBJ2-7	TGTGCCAGCAGTTACTCTAGCGGGAGGGTCTACGAGCAGTACTTC	CASSYSSGRVYEQYF
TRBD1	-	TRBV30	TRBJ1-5	TGTGCCTGGGGGACAGCCAATCAGCCCCAGCATTTT	CAWGTANQPQHF
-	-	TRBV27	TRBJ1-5	TGTGCCAGCAGTCCCTACAGGGAAACCGGCAATCAGCCCCAGCATTTT	CASSPYRETGNQPQHF
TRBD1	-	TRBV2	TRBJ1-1	TGTGCCAGCAGGGTGACAGGGCTGAACACTGAAGCTTTCTTT	CASRVTGLNTEAFF
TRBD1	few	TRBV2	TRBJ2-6	TGTGCCAGCTGTTCTCAGGGGGCTGGGGCCAACGTCCTGACTTTC	CASCSQGAGANVLTF
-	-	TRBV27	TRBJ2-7	TGTGCCAGCAGTTTATCCCCCCTCGACAGAACCTACGAGCAGTACTTC	CASSLSPLDRTYEQYF
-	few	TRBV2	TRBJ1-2	TGTGCCAGCTCCGCGGGGACGCCGAACTACACCTTC	CASSAGTPNYTF
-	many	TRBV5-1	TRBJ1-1	TGCGCCAGCAGCTTGGAGGCAGGGAACACTGAAGCTTTCTTT	CASSLEAGNTEAFF
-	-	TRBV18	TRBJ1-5	TGTGCCAGCTCACCACGAGGCGGATATAGCAATCAGCCCCAGCATTTT	CASSPRGGYSNQPQHF
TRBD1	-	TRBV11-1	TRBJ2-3	TGTGCCAGCAGCTTGGGGGGACAGGGGGCCACAGATACGCAGTATTTT	CASSLGGQGATDTQYF
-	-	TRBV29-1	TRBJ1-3	TGCAGCGTTGTTCTCCCGGGGACACAGGAGCGAAACACCATATATTTT	CSVVLPGTQERNTIYF
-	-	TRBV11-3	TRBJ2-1	TGTGCCAGCAGCATAACCGACAGCTTCCCCTACAATGAGCAGTTCTTC	CASSITDSFPYNEQFF
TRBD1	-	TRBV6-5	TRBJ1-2	TGTGCCAGCACCTTAGACCACAGGGGGTTCTATGGCTACACCTTC	CASTLDHRGFYGYTF
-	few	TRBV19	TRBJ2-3	TGTGCCAGTGAGACCGGCGGGGGCACAGATACGCAGTATTTT	CASETGGGTDTQYF
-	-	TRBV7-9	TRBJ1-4	TGTGCCAGCAGCTCCCGGACAGCAACTAATGAAAAACTGTTTTTT	CASSSRTATNEKLFF
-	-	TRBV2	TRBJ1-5	TGTGCCAGCAGCTCCGACACTCTTCTCTATCAGCCCCAGCATTTT	CASSSDTLLYQPQHF
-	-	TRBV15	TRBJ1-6	TGTGCCACCGGTTTTAGGGGTTCACCCCTCCACTTT	CATGFRGSPLHF
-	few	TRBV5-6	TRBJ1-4	TGTGCCAGCAGCTTACAGGGATCGATTGAAAAACTGTTTTTT	CASSLQGSIEKLFF
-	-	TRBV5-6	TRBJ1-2	TGTGCCAGCAGCTTGGACAGGGATGACACCTTC	CASSLDRDDTF